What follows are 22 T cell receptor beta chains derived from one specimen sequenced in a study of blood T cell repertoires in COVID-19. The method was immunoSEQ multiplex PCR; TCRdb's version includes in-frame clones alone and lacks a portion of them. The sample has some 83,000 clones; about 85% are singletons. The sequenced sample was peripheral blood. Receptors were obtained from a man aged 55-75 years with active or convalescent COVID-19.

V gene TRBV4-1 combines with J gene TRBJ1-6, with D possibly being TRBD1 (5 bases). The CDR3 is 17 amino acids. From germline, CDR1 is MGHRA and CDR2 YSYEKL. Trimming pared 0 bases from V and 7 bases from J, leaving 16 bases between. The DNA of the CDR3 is TGCGCCAGCAGCCAAGAGTTGGCAGGGTATTTCAATTCACCCCTCCACTTT. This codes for CASSQELAGYFNSPLHF.

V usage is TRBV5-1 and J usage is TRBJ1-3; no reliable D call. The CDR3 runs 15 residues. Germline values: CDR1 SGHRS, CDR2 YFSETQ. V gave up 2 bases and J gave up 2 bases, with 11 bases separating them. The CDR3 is CASSLNQVAGNTIYF. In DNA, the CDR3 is TGCGCCAGCAGCTTAAACCAGGTGGCTGGAAACACCATATATTTT.

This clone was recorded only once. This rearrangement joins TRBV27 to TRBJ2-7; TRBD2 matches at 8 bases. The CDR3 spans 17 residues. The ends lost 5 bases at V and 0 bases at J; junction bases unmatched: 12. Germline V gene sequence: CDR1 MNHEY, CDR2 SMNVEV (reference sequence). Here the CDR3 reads CASSPISVAGYSYEQYF. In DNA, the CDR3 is TGTGCCAGCAGTCCGATATCAGTAGCGGGGTACTCCTACGAGCAGTACTTC.

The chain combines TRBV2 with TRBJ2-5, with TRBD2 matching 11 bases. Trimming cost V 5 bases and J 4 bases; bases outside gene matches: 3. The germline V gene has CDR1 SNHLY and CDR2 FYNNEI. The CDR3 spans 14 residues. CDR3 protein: CASSNLAGGETQYF. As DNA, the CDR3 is TGTGCCAGCAGTAATCTAGCGGGGGGAGAGACCCAGTACTTC. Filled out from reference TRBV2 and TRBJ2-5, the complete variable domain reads EPEVTQTPSHQVTQMGQEVILRCVPISNHLYFYWYRQILGQKVEFLVSFYNNEISEKSEIFDDQFSVERPDGSNFTLKIRSTKLEDSAMYFCASSNLAGGETQYFGPGTRLLVL.

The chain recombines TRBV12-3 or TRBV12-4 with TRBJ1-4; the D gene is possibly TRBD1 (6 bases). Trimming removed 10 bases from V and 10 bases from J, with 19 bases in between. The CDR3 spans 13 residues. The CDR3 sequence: CATMAGAAGKLFF. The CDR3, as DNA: TGTGCCACCATGGCGGGGGCCGCTGGAAAACTGTTTTTT.

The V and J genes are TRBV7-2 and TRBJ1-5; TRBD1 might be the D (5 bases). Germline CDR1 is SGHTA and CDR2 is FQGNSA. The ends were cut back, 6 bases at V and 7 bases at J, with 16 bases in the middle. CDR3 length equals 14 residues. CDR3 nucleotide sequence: TGTGCCAGCAGAGAGGCGGGGCTTGACCAGCCCCAGCATTTT. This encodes CASREAGLDQPQHF.

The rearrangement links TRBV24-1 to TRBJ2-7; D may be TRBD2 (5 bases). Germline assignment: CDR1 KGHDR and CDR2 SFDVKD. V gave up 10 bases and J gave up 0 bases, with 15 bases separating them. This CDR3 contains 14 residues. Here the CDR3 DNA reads TGTGCCACGGACTCAGGATACAGCTCCTACGAGCAGTACTTC. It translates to CATDSGYSSYEQYF.

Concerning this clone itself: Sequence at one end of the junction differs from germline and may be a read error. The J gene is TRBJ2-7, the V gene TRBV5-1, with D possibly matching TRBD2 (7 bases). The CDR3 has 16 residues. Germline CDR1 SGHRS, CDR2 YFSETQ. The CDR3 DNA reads TGCGCCCGCAGCGAGGGGGGGGCTAGCGGCTCCTACGAGCAGTACTTC. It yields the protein CARSEGGASGSYEQYF.

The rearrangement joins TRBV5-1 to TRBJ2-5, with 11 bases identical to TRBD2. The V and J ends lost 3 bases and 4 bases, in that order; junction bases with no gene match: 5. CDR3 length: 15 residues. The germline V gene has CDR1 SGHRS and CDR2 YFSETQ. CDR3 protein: CASSSTGTSGETQYF. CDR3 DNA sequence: TGCGCCAGCAGCTCCACCGGGACTAGCGGAGAGACCCAGTACTTC.

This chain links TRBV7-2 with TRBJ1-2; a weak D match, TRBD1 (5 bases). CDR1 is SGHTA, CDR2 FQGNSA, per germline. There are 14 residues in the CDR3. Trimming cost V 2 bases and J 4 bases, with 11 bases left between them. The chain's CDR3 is CASSLIQGSYGYTF. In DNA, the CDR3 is TGTGCCAGCAGCTTAATTCAGGGTTCCTATGGCTACACCTTC.

The CDR3: CASPGEADTQYF. For the CDR3, the DNA is TGTGCCAGCCCCGGGGAGGCAGATACGCAGTATTTT. The chain joins TRBV21-1 to TRBJ2-3; the table gives TRBD2 as D, unverified against the DNA. TRBV21-1 counts as a pseudogene. The CDR3 totals 12 residues.

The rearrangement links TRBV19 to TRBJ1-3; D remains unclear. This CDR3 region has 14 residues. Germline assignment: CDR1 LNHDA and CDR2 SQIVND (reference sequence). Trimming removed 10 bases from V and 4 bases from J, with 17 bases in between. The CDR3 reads CATARTGEGNTIYF. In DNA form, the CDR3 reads TGTGCCACCGCGCGGACTGGAGAAGGAAACACCATATATTTT.

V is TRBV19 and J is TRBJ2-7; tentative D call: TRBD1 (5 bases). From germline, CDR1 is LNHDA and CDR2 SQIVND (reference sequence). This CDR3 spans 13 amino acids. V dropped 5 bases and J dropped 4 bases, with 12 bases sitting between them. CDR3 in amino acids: CASSGWQGYEQYF. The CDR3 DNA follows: TGTGCCAGTAGTGGCTGGCAGGGTTACGAGCAGTACTTC.

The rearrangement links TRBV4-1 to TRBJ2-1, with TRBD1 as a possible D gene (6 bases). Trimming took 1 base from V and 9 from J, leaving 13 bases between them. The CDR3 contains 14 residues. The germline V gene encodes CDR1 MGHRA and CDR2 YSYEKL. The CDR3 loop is CASSQVKGGAEQFF. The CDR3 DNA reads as TGCGCCAGCAGCCAAGTTAAAGGGGGTGCTGAGCAGTTCTTC.

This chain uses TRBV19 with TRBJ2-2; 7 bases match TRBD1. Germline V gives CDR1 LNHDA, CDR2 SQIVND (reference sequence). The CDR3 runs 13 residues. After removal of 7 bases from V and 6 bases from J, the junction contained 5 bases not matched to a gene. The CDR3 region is CASIPTGAGELFF. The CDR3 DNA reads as TGTGCCAGTATTCCTACAGGGGCCGGGGAGCTGTTTTTT.

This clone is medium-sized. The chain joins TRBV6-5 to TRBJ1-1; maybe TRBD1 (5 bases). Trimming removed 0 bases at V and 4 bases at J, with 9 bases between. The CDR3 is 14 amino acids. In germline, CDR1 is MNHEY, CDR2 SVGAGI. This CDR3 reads CASSYSKGSTEAFF. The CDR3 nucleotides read TGTGCCAGCAGTTACTCGAAGGGGTCCACTGAAGCTTTCTTT.

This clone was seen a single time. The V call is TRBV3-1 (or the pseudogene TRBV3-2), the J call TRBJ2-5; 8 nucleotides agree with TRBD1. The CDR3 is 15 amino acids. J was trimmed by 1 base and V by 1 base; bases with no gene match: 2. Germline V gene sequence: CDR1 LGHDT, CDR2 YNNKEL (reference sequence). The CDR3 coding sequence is TGTGCCAGCAGCCAAGGGGACAGGATCCAAGAGACCCAGTACTTC. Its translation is CASSQGDRIQETQYF.

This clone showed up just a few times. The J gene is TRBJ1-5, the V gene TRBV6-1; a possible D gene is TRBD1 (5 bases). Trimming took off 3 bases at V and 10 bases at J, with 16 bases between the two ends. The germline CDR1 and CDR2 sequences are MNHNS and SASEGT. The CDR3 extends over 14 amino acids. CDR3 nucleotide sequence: TGTGCCAGCAGTGAGCCAGGGCCCGCACCACCCCAGCATTTT. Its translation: CASSEPGPAPPQHF.

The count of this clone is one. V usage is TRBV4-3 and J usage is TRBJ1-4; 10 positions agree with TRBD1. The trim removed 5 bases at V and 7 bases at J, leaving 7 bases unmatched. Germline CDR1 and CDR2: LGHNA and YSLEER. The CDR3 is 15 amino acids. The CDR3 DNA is TGCGCCAGCAGCGGCTCGACAGGGGGCCGTGAAAAACTGTTTTTT. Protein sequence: CASSGSTGGREKLFF.

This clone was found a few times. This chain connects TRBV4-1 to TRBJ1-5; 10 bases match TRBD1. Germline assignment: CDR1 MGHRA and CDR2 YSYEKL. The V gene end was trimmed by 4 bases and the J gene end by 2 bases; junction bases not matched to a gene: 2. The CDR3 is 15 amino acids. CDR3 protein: CASSPGTGGNQPQHF. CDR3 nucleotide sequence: TGCGCCAGCAGCCCAGGGACAGGGGGCAATCAGCCCCAGCATTTT.

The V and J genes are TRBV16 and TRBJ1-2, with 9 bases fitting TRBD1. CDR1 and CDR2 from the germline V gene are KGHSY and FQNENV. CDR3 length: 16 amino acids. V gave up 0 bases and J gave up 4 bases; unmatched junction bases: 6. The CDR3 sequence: CASSQSDRGNLYGYTF. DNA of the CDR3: TGTGCCAGCAGCCAATCGGACAGGGGCAACCTCTATGGCTACACCTTC.

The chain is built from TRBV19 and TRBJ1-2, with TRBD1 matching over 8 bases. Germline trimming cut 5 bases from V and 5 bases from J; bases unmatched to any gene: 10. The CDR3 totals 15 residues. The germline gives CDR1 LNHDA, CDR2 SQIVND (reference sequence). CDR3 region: CASSPNGQGRYGYTF. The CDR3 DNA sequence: TGTGCCAGTAGTCCCAACGGACAGGGCCGTTATGGCTACACCTTC. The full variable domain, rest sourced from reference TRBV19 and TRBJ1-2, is DGGITQSPKYLFRKEGQNVTLSCEQNLNHDAMYWYRQDPGQGLRLIYYSQIVNDFQKGDIAEGYSVSREKKESFPLTVTSAQKNPTAFYLCASSPNGQGRYGYTFGSGTRLTVV.